The source of this T cell receptor (beta chain) is a study of cytomegalovirus exposure and HLA in healthy donors. Germline V gene lookup returns CDR1 LNHDA and CDR2 SQIVND (reference sequence). V was pared by 0 bases and J by 4 bases, with 4 bases of the junction left unmatched. This CDR3 is built from 15 residues. Study outcomes and limitations: TCR beta V- and J-gene trimming was later associated with a missense DCLRE1C variant. Previously analyzed data showed that most TCR beta V segments were productive at a frequency of about 90% or about 30%. In a later analysis, the majority of CMV-associated beta chains seemingly showed HLA restriction.

As for this clone: Its antigen is still unknown.

Amplification used 60 Vbeta primers and 13 Jbeta primers. Profiling relied on immunoSEQ multiplex PCR, and the TCRdb table lists in-frame clones only, not all of them. The sample comprises roughly 120,000 clones, 77% of which are singletons, and around 13% rests with the top ten. This TCR was sampled from a woman in her forties in good health and CMV-seropositive. This chain links TRBV19 with TRBJ1-2; TRBD1 matches 8 bases. The material sequenced was PBMCs. This CDR3 is CASSIDRTGTYGYTF. CDR3 sequence (DNA): TGTGCCAGTAGTATAGACCGGACAGGGACCTATGGCTACACCTTC.